The 30 T cell receptor beta chains reported below all come from one sample, sequenced in a study of blood T cells in healthy people across ages. A second PCR of about 7 to 11 cycles used a sample-barcoded 5' primer and a J-beta primer mix. A single record per CDR3 protein comes from TCRdb applying MiXCR to the 5' RACE reads. The repertoire holds fewer than 600,000 distinct CDR3 sequences, about 27% seen once, with approximately 3.6% in the top ten. This same sample was also part of a study on T cells of mothers and their children.

Sequenced sample: blood. The receptors were gathered from a boy aged 2 to 10 in good health.

Only a few counts were recorded for this clonotype. The chain has TRBV30 and TRBJ2-2, with no clear D. V was shortened by 5 bases and J by 6 bases, with 13 bases between the two germline ends. The germline V gene has CDR1 GTSNPN and CDR2 SVGIG (reference sequence). The CDR3 contains 13 residues. The CDR3 nucleotides read TGTGCCTGGGACCGTTGGCCAGCCGGGGAGCTGTTTTTT. This translates into CAWDRWPAGELFF. Filled out from reference TRBV30 and TRBJ2-2, the complete variable domain reads SQTIHQWPATLVQPVGSPLSLECTVEGTSNPNLYWYRQAAGRGLQLLFYSVGIGQISSEVPQNLSASRPQDRQFILSSKKLLLSDSGFYLCAWDRWPAGELFFGEGSRLTVL.

The chain couples TRBV29-1 to TRBJ1-1; TRBD1 is a possible D gene (5 bases). V lost 4 bases, J lost 3 bases, and 24 bases lay in between. This CDR3 contains 17 residues. The V gene's germline CDR1 is SQVTM and CDR2 ANQGSEA. The CDR3 coding sequence is TGCAGCGTTGCCGGCGGGTCCCTGGGGGAAGGTTACACTGAAGCTTTCTTT. The encoded protein is CSVAGGSLGEGYTEAFF.

This clonotype has a single count. The chain employs TRBV27 and TRBJ2-1; TRBD1 matches 9 bases. The CDR3 has 15 amino acids. The trim removed 2 bases at V and 5 bases at J, leaving 4 bases unmatched. Germline V gene sequence: CDR1 MNHEY, CDR2 SMNVEV (reference sequence). Here the CDR3 reads CASSLEGQGNNEQFF. Here the CDR3 DNA reads TGTGCCAGCAGTTTAGAGGGACAGGGCAACAATGAGCAGTTCTTC.

This clonotype was detected a few times. The chain recombines TRBV5-5 with TRBJ2-1; tentatively, D is TRBD2 (5 bases). The length of the CDR3 is 16 residues. Trimming pared 4 bases from V and 10 bases from J, leaving 24 bases between. Germline CDR1 is SGHKS and CDR2 is YYEKEE (reference sequence). The CDR3 sequence: CASSVGRGSGYWEQFF. CDR3 in DNA: TGTGCCAGCAGCGTTGGGCGAGGTTCGGGATATTGGGAGCAGTTCTTC.

This clonotype occurred a few times. This chain uses TRBV7-2 with TRBJ1-2; no clear D gene. The CDR3 spans 15 residues. Deletions cut 1 base from V and 6 bases from J, with 15 bases between. The V gene's germline CDR1 is SGHTA and CDR2 FQGNSA. CDR3 in DNA: TGTGCCAGCAGCTTAGGGCCGCCAAGCCGCCATGGCTACACCTTC. Translation gives CASSLGPPSRHGYTF. Together with reference TRBV7-2 and TRBJ1-2, the CDR3 gives the full variable domain: GAGVSQSPSNKVTEKGKDVELRCDPISGHTALYWYRQSLGQGLEFLIYFQGNSAPDKSGLPSDRFSAERTGGSVSTLTIQRTQQEDSAVYLCASSLGPPSRHGYTFGSGTRLTVV.

The sample holds a few counts of this clonotype. The genes are TRBV2 and TRBJ2-5; D not resolved. The V and J ends lost 4 bases and 6 bases respectively, with 15 bases between them. Germline V lookup: CDR1 SNHLY, CDR2 FYNNEI. The CDR3 contains 14 residues. CDR3 DNA sequence: TGTGCCAGCAGTGTGGACCTCACAGAAAAGACCCAGTACTTC. This gives the protein CASSVDLTEKTQYF. Variable domain in full (rest from reference TRBV2 and TRBJ2-5): EPEVTQTPSHQVTQMGQEVILRCVPISNHLYFYWYRQILGQKVEFLVSFYNNEISEKSEIFDDQFSVERPDGSNFTLKIRSTKLEDSAMYFCASSVDLTEKTQYFGPGTRLLVL.

The table lists this clonotype with a few counts. The chain employs TRBV10-2 and TRBJ2-1; 15 positions agree with TRBD2. With V trimmed by 6 bases and J by 7 bases, 10 bases remained unmatched. The CDR3 has 17 residues. Germline V gene lookup returns CDR1 WSHSY and CDR2 SAAADI. The CDR3, as DNA: TGCGCCAGCAGCGGGGGACTAGCGGGGGGCATTCTGAATGAGCAGTTCTTC. As protein: CASSGGLAGGILNEQFF.

This clonotype was observed a single time. The chain employs TRBV15 and TRBJ2-5; 8 bases agree with TRBD1. J was trimmed by 2 bases and V by 3 bases; bases with no gene match: 2. The germline V gene encodes CDR1 LNHNV and CDR2 YYDKDF (reference sequence). The CDR3 is 14 residues long. The CDR3 nucleotides are TGTGCCACCAGCAGGCAGGGGGCACAAGAGACCCAGTACTTC. Translation: CATSRQGAQETQYF. The variable domain in full, with the rest retrieved from reference TRBV15 and TRBJ2-5, is DAMVIQNPRYQVTQFGKPVTLSCSQTLNHNVMYWYQQKSSQAPKLLFHYYDKDFNNEADTPDNFQSRRPNTSFCFLDIRSPGLGDTAMYLCATSRQGAQETQYFGPGTRLLVL.

This chain links TRBV10-3 with TRBJ2-5, with TRBD2 matching over 10 bases. The V segment lost 3 bases and the J segment 9 bases; nucleotides outside the gene matches: 7. The CDR3 is 14 residues long. The germline V gene encodes CDR1 ENHRY and CDR2 SYGVKD. CDR3 loop: CAISESSGGGAQYF. The CDR3, as DNA: TGTGCCATCAGTGAATCTAGCGGGGGCGGGGCCCAGTACTTC.

This clonotype was recorded many times. This chain joins TRBV24-1 and TRBJ2-4; possibly TRBD2 for D (6 bases). The length of the CDR3 is 12 residues. Trimming removed 7 bases from V and 9 bases from J, with 12 bases in between. Germline values: CDR1 KGHDR, CDR2 SFDVKD. The CDR3 bases are TGTGCCACCAGCTCCGCGGGGAGCATTCAGTACTTC. The encoded protein is CATSSAGSIQYF.

The genes are TRBV5-1 and TRBJ2-2; D not resolved. The CDR3 totals 15 residues. CDR1 is SGHRS and CDR2 is YFSETQ in the germline V gene. Trimming stripped 4 bases from V and 5 bases from J, with 15 bases between. CDR3 DNA sequence: TGCGCCAGCAGCCCTTACTCCCGTCGAACCGGGGAGCTGTTTTTT. It encodes CASSPYSRRTGELFF.

This clonotype was counted between two and nine times. Here the CDR3 DNA reads TGTGCCAGCAGCCTCTGGACGGGGGAGGGAAATCAGCCCCAGCATTTT. Its protein product is CASSLWTGEGNQPQHF. V is TRBV28 and J is TRBJ1-5; TRBD1 is a possible D gene (5 bases). This CDR3 region has 16 residues. Germline CDR1 reads MDHEN; CDR2 reads SYDVKM. V was clipped by 6 bases and J by 4 bases, with 19 bases between them. Full variable domain (rest looked up from reference TRBV28 and TRBJ1-5): DVKVTQSSRYLVKRTGEKVFLECVQDMDHENMFWYRQDPGLGLRLIYFSYDVKMKEKGDIPEGYSVSREKKERFSLILESASTNQTSMYLCASSLWTGEGNQPQHFGDGTRLSIL.

The chain recombines TRBV30 with TRBJ1-1; D is ambiguous. V was clipped by 3 bases and J by 0 bases, with 8 bases between them. The germline V gene encodes CDR1 GTSNPN and CDR2 SVGIG (reference sequence). This CDR3 has 13 residues. The CDR3 region is CAWRWQMNTEAFF. The CDR3, as DNA: TGTGCCTGGAGGTGGCAAATGAACACTGAAGCTTTCTTT.

This chain uses TRBV20-1 with TRBJ1-5; no clear D gene. Germline V gene lookup returns CDR1 DFQATT and CDR2 SNEGSKA (reference sequence). The CDR3 is 13 residues long. Between the trimmed V and J ends, which lost 5 bases and 1 base, there was a span of 9 bases. The CDR3 DNA follows: TGCAGTGCTTCGGCTTACAGCAATCAGCCCCAGCATTTT. Amino acids: CSASAYSNQPQHF.

Here the CDR3 DNA reads TGTGCCAGCAGCTTAGCTGTTGGGAATGGCTACACCTTC. Translated, it gives CASSLAVGNGYTF. The rearrangement joins TRBV7-9 to TRBJ1-2; no reliable D call. CDR1 and CDR2 from the germline V gene are SEHNR and FQNEAQ (reference sequence). The CDR3 consists of 13 residues. Deletions cut 0 bases from V and 6 bases from J, with 8 bases between.

The V gene is TRBV20-1, the J gene TRBJ2-5; tentatively, D is TRBD1 (6 bases). The CDR3 length is 13 residues. Germline V CDR1 and CDR2: DFQATT, SNEGSKA (reference sequence). Trimming cost V 2 bases and J 0 bases, with 7 bases left between them. CDR3 DNA sequence: TGCAGTGCTAGAAGGGGGAACCAAGAGACCCAGTACTTC. Its protein product is CSARRGNQETQYF.

The chain is built from TRBV5-6 and TRBJ2-7; D remains ambiguous. The CDR3 is 13 amino acids. From germline, CDR1 is SGHDT and CDR2 YYEEEE. Trimming removed 0 bases at V and 4 bases at J, with 8 bases between. The CDR3 here is CASSLDNLYEQYF. Here the CDR3 DNA reads TGTGCCAGCAGCTTGGATAACCTATACGAGCAGTACTTC.

This chain uses TRBV27 with TRBJ2-7; 8 bases map to TRBD1. This CDR3 spans 13 amino acids. V shed 9 bases, J shed 2 bases, and the junction held 6 bases outside the gene matches. The germline gives CDR1 MNHEY, CDR2 SMNVEV (reference sequence). The DNA of the CDR3 is TGTGCCAGTTCCGGACAGGGAACCTACGAGCAGTACTTC. Amino acid sequence: CASSGQGTYEQYF.

The chain links TRBV12-3 or TRBV12-4 to TRBJ2-4; either TRBD1 or TRBD2 may supply D (5 bases each). CDR3 length equals 16 residues. Between the trimmed V and J ends, which lost 3 bases and 7 bases, there was a span of 19 bases. The CDR3 protein is CASSLTSSGRGNIQYF. DNA of the CDR3: TGTGCCAGCAGTTTGACTTCGTCAGGGAGAGGGAACATTCAGTACTTC.

This clonotype has at least ten counts. This chain connects TRBV29-1 to TRBJ1-4; D uncertain. Per germline, CDR1 SQVTM and CDR2 ANQGSEA. The V gene lost 6 bases and the J gene lost 0 bases, with 11 bases spanning the gap. This CDR3 is 14 amino acids long. The CDR3 loop is CSVIDVATNEKLFF. CDR3 bases: TGCAGCGTGATTGACGTGGCAACTAATGAAAAACTGTTTTTT.

The chain carries TRBV7-9 and TRBJ1-2; perhaps TRBD1 as D (6 bases). This CDR3 has 14 residues. The V gene lost 5 bases and the J gene lost 2 bases, with 12 bases spanning the gap. Germline V CDR1 and CDR2: SEHNR, FQNEAQ (reference sequence). CDR3: CASSPWQGNYGYTF. The CDR3 DNA reads TGTGCCAGCAGCCCCTGGCAGGGGAACTATGGCTACACCTTC.

This clonotype has a count of ten or more. The V and J genes are TRBV4-2 and TRBJ2-7, with 15 bases lining up with TRBD2. V shed 1 base, J shed 2 bases, and the junction held 0 bases outside the gene matches. CDR1 and CDR2 from the germline V gene are LGHNA and YNFKEQ. There are 16 residues in the CDR3. The CDR3 region is CASSQGTSGGAYEQYF. CDR3 DNA sequence: TGTGCCAGCAGCCAAGGGACTAGCGGGGGGGCCTACGAGCAGTACTTC.

This clonotype came up once. The chain couples TRBV3-1 to TRBJ2-7; D not resolved. V was shortened by 8 bases and J by 2 bases, with 16 bases between the two germline ends. CDR1 and CDR2 (germline): LGHDT, YNNKEL (reference sequence). The CDR3 consists of 14 residues. The CDR3 is CASSLRAVPYEQYF. CDR3 in DNA: TGTGCCAGCTCCCTAAGGGCGGTTCCCTACGAGCAGTACTTC.

The genes are TRBV20-1 and TRBJ2-7; a weak D match, TRBD2 (6 bases). This CDR3 contains 15 residues. V was pared by 0 bases and J by 4 bases, with 16 bases between. Germline CDR1 is DFQATT and CDR2 is SNEGSKA (reference sequence). The CDR3 sequence: CSARDLREAGYEQYF. The DNA for the CDR3 is TGCAGTGCTAGAGATCTGAGGGAGGCGGGGTACGAGCAGTACTTC.

This clonotype was observed a few times. This sequence joins TRBV5-1 and TRBJ2-7; D remains ambiguous. With 0 bases removed from V and 0 bases from J, the gap between germline ends came to 10 bases. The germline V gene encodes CDR1 SGHRS and CDR2 YFSETQ. The CDR3 runs to 15 residues. DNA for the CDR3: TGCGCCAGCAGCTTGGTGGGCAGCCTCTCCTACGAGCAGTACTTC. Translating it yields CASSLVGSLSYEQYF.

This clonotype was seen a handful of times. The rearrangement joins TRBV7-9 to TRBJ2-3; 10 nucleotides agree with TRBD2. This CDR3 contains 12 residues. The trim removed 11 bases at V and 5 bases at J, leaving 4 bases unmatched. In germline, CDR1 is SEHNR, CDR2 FQNEAQ (reference sequence). CDR3 region: CAGSGRLDTQYF. CDR3 in DNA: TGTGCCGGTAGCGGGAGGTTAGATACGCAGTATTTT.

This clonotype was seen a handful of times. This CDR3 reads CASSPLRDPDGNTIYF. The CDR3 nucleotides are TGTGCCAGCTCACCCCTCCGGGACCCCGATGGAAACACCATATATTTT. The rearrangement links TRBV18 to TRBJ1-3, with D perhaps TRBD1 (5 bases). V was pared by 3 bases and J by 3 bases, with 15 bases between. The CDR3 extends over 16 amino acids. CDR1 and CDR2 (germline): KGHSH, LQKENI.

This clonotype was seen a handful of times. The chain joins TRBV3-1 to TRBJ2-5; unclear D gene. The J call may be in error: the DNA end matches TRBJ2-1 better. Germline V CDR1 and CDR2: LGHDT, YNNKEL (reference sequence). This CDR3 is built from 12 residues. CDR3 sequence: CASSQASVGQFF. CDR3 in DNA: TGTGCCAGCAGCCAGGCGAGCGTGGGGCAGTTCTTC.

This clonotype was detected once. The rearrangement links TRBV28 to TRBJ2-1, with D uncertain. CDR1 and CDR2 (germline): MDHEN, SYDVKM. V was trimmed by 3 bases and J by 6 bases, leaving 21 bases between them. CDR3 length: 17 amino acids. CDR3 loop: CASSFGFTLVRGNEQFF. CDR3 in DNA: TGTGCCAGCAGTTTTGGCTTCACGTTAGTACGTGGCAATGAGCAGTTCTTC. Supplemented by reference TRBV28 and TRBJ2-1, the full variable domain reads DVKVTQSSRYLVKRTGEKVFLECVQDMDHENMFWYRQDPGLGLRLIYFSYDVKMKEKGDIPEGYSVSREKKERFSLILESASTNQTSMYLCASSFGFTLVRGNEQFFGPGTRLTVL.

J is TRBJ1-4 and V is TRBV7-2, with 7 bases fitting TRBD1. Trimming removed 0 bases from V and 6 bases from J; junction bases left unmatched: 4. The CDR3 totals 15 residues. The germline V gene encodes CDR1 SGHTA and CDR2 FQGNSA. The CDR3 nucleotides are TGTGCCAGCAGCTTAGCGACAGGGAGATATGAAAAACTGTTTTTT. Its translation is CASSLATGRYEKLFF.